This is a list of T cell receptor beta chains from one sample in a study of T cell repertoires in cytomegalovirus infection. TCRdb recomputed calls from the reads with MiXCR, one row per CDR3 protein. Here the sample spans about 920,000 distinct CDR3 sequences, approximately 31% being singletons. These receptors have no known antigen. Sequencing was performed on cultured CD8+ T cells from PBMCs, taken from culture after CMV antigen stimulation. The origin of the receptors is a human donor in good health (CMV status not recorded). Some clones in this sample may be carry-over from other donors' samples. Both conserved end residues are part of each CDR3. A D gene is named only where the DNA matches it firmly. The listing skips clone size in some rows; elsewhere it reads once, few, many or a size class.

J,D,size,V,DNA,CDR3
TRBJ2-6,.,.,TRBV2,TGTGCCAGCAGTGATGAGGGGGGAGGATCTGGGGCCAACGTCCTGACTTTC,CASSDEGGGSGANVLTF
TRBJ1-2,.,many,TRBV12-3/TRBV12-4,TGTGCCAGCAGTTTCAGAGGCTACACCTTC,CASSFRGYTF
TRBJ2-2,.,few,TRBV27,TGTGCCAGCAGTTCCCCCGGCCGGGAGCTGTTTTTT,CASSSPGRELFF
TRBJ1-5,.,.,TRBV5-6,TGTGCCAGCAGCCCGGGACACCCGGTGGGTCAGCCCCAGCATTTT,CASSPGHPVGQPQHF
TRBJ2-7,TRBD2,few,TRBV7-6,TGTGCCAGCAGCTTCGCGAGCCTAGCGGGTTACGAGCAGTACTTC,CASSFASLAGYEQYF
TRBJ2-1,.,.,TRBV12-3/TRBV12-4,TGTGCCAGCAGTTTTGGGAGCGGTAATGAGCAGTTCTTC,CASSFGSGNEQFF
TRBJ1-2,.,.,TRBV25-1,TGTGCCAGCATCTCCGACGGTGGCTATGGCTACACCTTC,CASISDGGYGYTF
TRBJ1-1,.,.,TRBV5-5,TGTGCCAGCAGCTCTGGGCCTTGGGGAGGGAGCACTGAAGCTTTCTTT,CASSSGPWGGSTEAFF
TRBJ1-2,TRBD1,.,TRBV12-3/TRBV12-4,TGTGCCAGCAGTGGCGACAGGGCCCTCTACTATGGCTACACCTTC,CASSGDRALYYGYTF
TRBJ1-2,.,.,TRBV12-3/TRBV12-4,TGTGCCAGCAGTTTGGGGAGGGCGAAAGGCTACACCTTC,CASSLGRAKGYTF
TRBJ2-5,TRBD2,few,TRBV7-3,TGTGCCAGCAGCCTAACCGGGACTAGCGGGGGGGTAGGAGAGACCCAGTACTTC,CASSLTGTSGGVGETQYF
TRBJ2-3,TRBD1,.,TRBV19,TGTGCCAGTAGTATAGCGCAGGGGGCATGGGCAGATACGCAGTATTTT,CASSIAQGAWADTQYF
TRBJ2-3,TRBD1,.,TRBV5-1,TGCGCCAGCAGCTTGGCCCCTGGACAGGGCAAGGATTTT,CASSLAPGQGKDF
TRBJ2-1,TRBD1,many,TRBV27,TGTGCCAGCAGTTCAGGGGGCTACAATGAGCAGTTCTTC,CASSSGGYNEQFF
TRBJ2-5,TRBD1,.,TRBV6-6,TGTGCCAGCAGCCCTGGGGGACAGCAAGAGACCCAGTACTTC,CASSPGGQQETQYF
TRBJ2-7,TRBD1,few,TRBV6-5,TGTGCCAGCAGTTACCGGGCCTTGACAGGGAACCCCTACGAGCAGTACTTC,CASSYRALTGNPYEQYF
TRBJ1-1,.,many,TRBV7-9,TGTGCCAGCAGCTTATTATCGAACACTGAAGCTTTCTTT,CASSLLSNTEAFF
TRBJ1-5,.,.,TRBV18,TGTGCCAGCTCACTCAGGAACCATAGCAATCAGCCCCAGCATTTT,CASSLRNHSNQPQHF
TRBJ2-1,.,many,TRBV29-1,TGCAGCGTTGAAGATCCCCTTAACTGGCAGTTCTTC,CSVEDPLNWQFF
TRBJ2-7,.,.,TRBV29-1,TGCAGCGTTCAGGATGACAGCGTGAACTCCTACGAGCAGTACTTC,CSVQDDSVNSYEQYF
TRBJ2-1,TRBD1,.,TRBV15,TGTGCCACCAACGGACAGGGGGCTGGGAATGAGCAGTTCTTC,CATNGQGAGNEQFF
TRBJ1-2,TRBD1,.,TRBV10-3,TGTGCCATTCCGGGACAGGGGGTCTATGGCTACACCTTC,CAIPGQGVYGYTF
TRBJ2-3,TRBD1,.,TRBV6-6,TGTGCCAGCACTTTACAGGGGGCTTACGGGGCAGATACGCAGTATTTT,CASTLQGAYGADTQYF
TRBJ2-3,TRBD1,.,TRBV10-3,TGTGCCATCAAAGGACTTCGACAGGGGGGCACAGATACGCAGTATTTT,CAIKGLRQGGTDTQYF
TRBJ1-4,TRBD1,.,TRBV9,TGTGCCAGCAGCGTAGACGGGACAGCAACTAATGAAAAACTGTTTTTT,CASSVDGTATNEKLFF
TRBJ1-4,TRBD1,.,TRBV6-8,TGTGCCAGCAGCTTGGCTCTTCTGACAGGGGGCACTAATGAAAAACTGTTTTTT,CASSLALLTGGTNEKLFF
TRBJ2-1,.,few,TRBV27,TGTGCCAGCAGTTTATTGGGTACCCCCTACAATGAGCAGTTCTTC,CASSLLGTPYNEQFF
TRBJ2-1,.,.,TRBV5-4,TGTGCCAGCAGCCTTCAGGGTGGCAAGCAGTTCTTC,CASSLQGGKQFF
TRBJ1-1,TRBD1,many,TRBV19,TGTGCCAGCAGGGACAGGGGTAACACTGAAGCTTTCTTT,CASRDRGNTEAFF
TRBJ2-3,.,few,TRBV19,TGTGCCAGTAGTGCCCGGGAGTCTAGCACAGATACGCAGTATTTT,CASSARESSTDTQYF
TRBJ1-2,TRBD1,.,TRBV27,TGTGCCAGCAGTCCGACAGGGGGGGGGGACTATGGCTACACCTTC,CASSPTGGGDYGYTF
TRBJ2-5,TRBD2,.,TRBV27,TGTGCCAGCAGTACCCCGACTAGCGGGGGGGCAGAGACCCAGTACTTC,CASSTPTSGGAETQYF
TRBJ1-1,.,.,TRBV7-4,TGTGCCAGCAGCTCTGGAGGTACCGCGGCTTTCTTT,CASSSGGTAAFF
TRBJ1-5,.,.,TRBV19,TGTGCCACCAAAACCCAGCGTCCGAATAGCAATCAGCCCCAGCATTTT,CATKTQRPNSNQPQHF
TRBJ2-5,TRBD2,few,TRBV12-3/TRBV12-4,TGTGCCAGCAGTTCGACTAGCGGGGGGTGGTACCAAGAGACCCAGTACTTC,CASSSTSGGWYQETQYF
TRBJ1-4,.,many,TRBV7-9,TGTGCCAGCAGCTCCGATGACAAGCCCACTGAAAAACTGTTTTTT,CASSSDDKPTEKLFF
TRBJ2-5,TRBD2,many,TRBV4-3,TGCGCCAGCAGATTATACCTAGCGCCGGGGGGGCAAGAGACCCAGTACTTC,CASRLYLAPGGQETQYF
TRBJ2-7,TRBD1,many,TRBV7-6,TGTGCCAGCAGCACTCGACCCCCGGGACAGGGACACGAGCAGTACTTC,CASSTRPPGQGHEQYF
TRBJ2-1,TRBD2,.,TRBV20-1,TGCAGTGCCAATAGCGGGGGCCCCTACAATGAGCAGTTCTTC,CSANSGGPYNEQFF